A selection of T cell receptor beta chains follows, all from one sample in a study of blood T cell repertoires in COVID-19. The protocol was immunoSEQ multiplex PCR, while the TCRdb copy is restricted to in-frame clones and leaves out a portion. The sample has hundreds of thousands of clones, more than 75% seen once; the top ten hold less than 2%. The sample comprised PBMCs or T cells enriched from blood (not recorded which). The receptor source for this set is a man aged 35-49 years who had recovered from COVID-19. CDR3s leave out the opening cysteine and the closing phenylalanine or tryptophan. The order of the fields is D gene, V gene, CDR3 protein. A D gene is named only where the DNA matches it firmly.

d_call: NA; v_call: TRBV5-4; cdr3_aa: ASSSLKEPNEQF
d_call: NA; v_call: TRBV13; cdr3_aa: ASSSLGTGELF
d_call: TRBD2; v_call: TRBV11-2; cdr3_aa: ASSFGTSGIGETQY
d_call: TRBD2; v_call: TRBV18; cdr3_aa: ASSPGGVAGYEQY
d_call: NA; v_call: TRBV19; cdr3_aa: ASKLTGLAYYGYT
d_call: NA; v_call: TRBV10-1; cdr3_aa: ASSEWWGPERTGELF
d_call: TRBD2; v_call: TRBV30; cdr3_aa: AWTRSLAGLHYNEQF
d_call: TRBD2; v_call: TRBV3-1/TRBV3-2; cdr3_aa: ASSQKRGGFTDTQY
d_call: TRBD2; v_call: TRBV11-2; cdr3_aa: ASNRRGLAITNEQF
d_call: TRBD1; v_call: TRBV7-8; cdr3_aa: ASSINRGRGETQY
d_call: TRBD2; v_call: TRBV7-2; cdr3_aa: ASSLAYLSGGINEQF
d_call: NA; v_call: TRBV6-2/TRBV6-3; cdr3_aa: ASSYLGRANYGYT
d_call: TRBD1; v_call: TRBV19; cdr3_aa: ASSADRDSYT
d_call: TRBD2; v_call: TRBV24-1; cdr3_aa: ATSDSGGLDTDTQY
d_call: NA; v_call: TRBV30; cdr3_aa: ASGEGTEAF
d_call: NA; v_call: TRBV3-1/TRBV3-2; cdr3_aa: ASSPPGNEQF
d_call: NA; v_call: TRBV3-1/TRBV3-2; cdr3_aa: ASSRTFANTEAF
d_call: TRBD2; v_call: TRBV5-1; cdr3_aa: ASSLAAGGSYNEQF
d_call: TRBD1; v_call: TRBV9; cdr3_aa: ASSEWTGGNEQF
d_call: NA; v_call: TRBV29-1; cdr3_aa: SVAVSNQPQH
d_call: NA; v_call: TRBV5-8; cdr3_aa: ASSLGSLGDNSPLH
d_call: TRBD1; v_call: TRBV5-1; cdr3_aa: ASSLAPGGGNTIY
d_call: NA; v_call: TRBV5-1; cdr3_aa: ASSPEGGITEAF
d_call: TRBD1; v_call: TRBV5-6; cdr3_aa: ASSSLDRTANEQY
d_call: NA; v_call: TRBV4-2; cdr3_aa: ASSQDNSGEETQY
d_call: TRBD2; v_call: TRBV19; cdr3_aa: ASSIDLAGYNEQF
d_call: NA; v_call: TRBV27; cdr3_aa: ASSLYYPSWERSNNEQF
d_call: TRBD2; v_call: TRBV7-9; cdr3_aa: ASSFPSGSRVQY
d_call: TRBD1; v_call: TRBV5-6; cdr3_aa: ASSLGDRGLRKT
d_call: TRBD1; v_call: TRBV20-1; cdr3_aa: SASPNRGDSNQPQH
d_call: TRBD1; v_call: TRBV4-1; cdr3_aa: ASSQGVTGIYEQF
d_call: TRBD1; v_call: TRBV7-9; cdr3_aa: ASSQHGTTGGEQY
d_call: NA; v_call: TRBV29-1; cdr3_aa: TAAEDTEAF
d_call: TRBD2; v_call: TRBV2; cdr3_aa: ASSERGSGADEQF
d_call: NA; v_call: TRBV7-9; cdr3_aa: ASNQWGSNTGELF
d_call: TRBD2; v_call: TRBV6-6; cdr3_aa: ASSSGTSVLDEQF
d_call: TRBD1; v_call: TRBV29-1; cdr3_aa: SVGDRVEQY
d_call: NA; v_call: TRBV6-1; cdr3_aa: ASSEVEGSSYNEQF
d_call: NA; v_call: TRBV5-1; cdr3_aa: ASRMRALESYGYT
d_call: NA; v_call: TRBV10-3; cdr3_aa: AAWGGGYT
d_call: NA; v_call: TRBV5-4; cdr3_aa: ASSLDSGIHGYT
d_call: NA; v_call: TRBV30; cdr3_aa: AWRAGHTEAF
d_call: NA; v_call: TRBV4-1; cdr3_aa: ASSQNPYSSYNSPLH
d_call: TRBD1; v_call: TRBV7-9; cdr3_aa: ASSPGTGNQPQH
d_call: TRBD2; v_call: TRBV14; cdr3_aa: ASSPPRGGLASGELF